A single sample is the source of the 15 T cell receptor beta chains below, sequenced in a study of technical replicates of blood from four donors. Using immunoSEQ multiplex PCR, the repertoire was profiled, and TCRdb retains in-frame clones only, with some absent. The table has 65,000 to 95,000 clones, about 94% seen once. What was sequenced was T cells isolated from PBMCs. The receptors come from a human donor in good health.

The chain links TRBV28 to TRBJ2-7; 8 nucleotides match TRBD1. The CDR3 consists of 14 residues. Germline V gene data show CDR1 as MDHEN and CDR2 as SYDVKM. The junction had 9 bases not matched to a gene; V was cut back by 5 bases and J by 6 bases. The DNA for the CDR3 is TGTGCCAGCAGTACGCCGACAGGGGCAAGCGAGCAGTACTTC. Residues: CASSTPTGASEQYF. The whole variable domain, remainder taken from reference TRBV28 and TRBJ2-7, is DVKVTQSSRYLVKRTGEKVFLECVQDMDHENMFWYRQDPGLGLRLIYFSYDVKMKEKGDIPEGYSVSREKKERFSLILESASTNQTSMYLCASSTPTGASEQYFGPGTRLTVT.

The chain is built from TRBV5-1 and TRBJ2-7; D may be TRBD2 (5 bases). In germline, CDR1 is SGHRS, CDR2 YFSETQ. The CDR3 sequence is 15 residues long. V lost 4 bases and J lost 3, with 17 bases in between. CDR3 in DNA: TGCGCCAGCAGCCTTGGAGGAGACGGGAACTACGAGCAGTACTTC. Translated: CASSLGGDGNYEQYF.

The rearrangement links TRBV30 to TRBJ2-7; the match to TRBD2 covers 14 bases. Trimming at V came to 5 bases and at J to 4 bases, leaving 19 bases not matched to a gene. In germline, CDR1 is GTSNPN, CDR2 SVGIG (reference sequence). This CDR3 comprises 19 residues. The CDR3 DNA follows: TGTGCCTGGGACTCCCTCGGGACTAGCGGGAGAGTGGAACCTTACGAGCAGTACTTC. This gives the protein CAWDSLGTSGRVEPYEQYF.

The V call is TRBV25-1, the J call TRBJ2-2, with 7 bases fitting TRBD1. Per germline, CDR1 MGHDK and CDR2 SYGVNS. The length of the CDR3 is 15 residues. With V trimmed by 5 bases and J by 7 bases, 10 bases remained unmatched. The CDR3 nucleotides read TGTGCCAGCAGTAAGGGGGCTAGTTCGCTCGGGGAGCTGTTTTTT. As protein: CASSKGASSLGELFF.

V usage is TRBV6-5 and J usage is TRBJ2-2; D is perhaps TRBD1 (5 bases). This CDR3 has 15 amino acids. Germline lookup yields CDR1 MNHEY and CDR2 SVGAGI. V was clipped by 4 bases and J by 3 bases, with 12 bases between them. The CDR3 nucleotides read TGTGCCAGCAGTTTAACAGGTCCGGACACCGGGGAGCTGTTTTTT. Its protein is CASSLTGPDTGELFF.

The V call is TRBV6-6, the J call TRBJ1-1, with D perhaps matching TRBD1 (6 bases). The V gene lost 3 bases and the J gene lost 0 bases, with 8 bases spanning the gap. This CDR3 has 14 amino acids. Germline V CDR1 and CDR2: MNHNY, SVGAGI (reference sequence). The CDR3 is CASSYTGMNTEAFF. The CDR3 nucleotides are TGTGCCAGCAGTTATACAGGGATGAACACTGAAGCTTTCTTT.

The J gene is TRBJ1-2, the V gene TRBV7-2; D not resolved. The V end was cut by 5 bases, the J end by 7 bases, with 14 bases between. The CDR3 totals 13 residues. CDR1 SGHTA and CDR2 FQGNSA come from the germline V gene. The CDR3 coding sequence is TGTGCCAGCAGCCCTAGCGCGGCGGTTGGCTACACCTTC. This codes for CASSPSAAVGYTF.

This chain links TRBV5-6 with TRBJ2-7; the D gene is possibly TRBD2 (6 bases). This CDR3 contains 11 residues. Between the trimmed V and J ends, which lost 0 bases and 12 bases, there was a span of 10 bases. Germline V lookup: CDR1 SGHDT, CDR2 YYEEEE. CDR3 sequence reads: CASSLGLDVYF. In nucleotides, the CDR3 is TGTGCCAGCAGCTTGGGACTAGATGTGTACTTC.

The chain links TRBV27 to TRBJ2-3, with D possibly being TRBD2 (5 bases). This CDR3 comprises 15 residues. V was shortened by 7 bases and J by 0 bases, with 14 bases between the two germline ends. Germline V gene sequence: CDR1 MNHEY, CDR2 SMNVEV (reference sequence). Here the CDR3 DNA reads TGTGCCAGCAAAAAAGAAGCGGAGAGCACAGATACGCAGTATTTT. Translated: CASKKEAESTDTQYF.

V is TRBV6-5 and J is TRBJ2-7; possible D gene TRBD2, 5 bases. Germline assignment: CDR1 MNHEY and CDR2 SVGAGI. The germline V and J ends were trimmed by 2 bases and 6 bases, with 14 bases remaining between them. CDR3 length: 14 amino acids. The CDR3 coding sequence is TGTGCCAGCAGTTACGGGGAGAGAACCGGCGAGCAGTACTTC. Translating gives CASSYGERTGEQYF.

V is TRBV13 and J is TRBJ2-1; TRBD2 agrees at 10 bases. The CDR3 is 15 amino acids. Germline V CDR1 and CDR2: PRHDT, FYEKMQ (reference sequence). Trimming removed 7 bases from V and 7 bases from J; junction bases left unmatched: 10. CDR3 region: CASTPEREGWNEQFF. DNA for the CDR3: TGTGCCAGCACTCCCGAGCGGGAGGGTTGGAATGAGCAGTTCTTC.

This chain links TRBV5-6 with TRBJ2-7, with unresolved D. The CDR3 spans 14 residues. V lost 0 bases and J lost 4, with 11 bases in between. CDR1 and CDR2 (germline): SGHDT, YYEEEE. The chain's CDR3 is CASSLALVDYEQYF. In DNA, the CDR3 is TGTGCCAGCAGCTTGGCTCTAGTTGATTACGAGCAGTACTTC.

The chain carries TRBV7-9 and TRBJ1-3; a weak D match, TRBD1 (6 bases). Between the trimmed V and J ends, which lost 5 bases and 4 bases, there was a span of 18 bases. The CDR3 sequence is 16 residues long. The germline CDR1 and CDR2 sequences are SEHNR and FQNEAQ (reference sequence). This chain's CDR3 is CASSEIRDKFGNTIYF. CDR3 sequence (DNA): TGTGCCAGCAGCGAAATCCGGGACAAATTCGGAAACACCATATATTTT.

The chain recombines TRBV5-1 with TRBJ1-1; D is ambiguous. Germline V gives CDR1 SGHRS, CDR2 YFSETQ. The CDR3 is made up of 14 amino acids. Trimming shortened V by 0 bases and J by 2 bases, and 8 bases separated the two germline ends. In nucleotides, the CDR3 is TGCGCCAGCAGCTTGGGCTATGCTAACACTGAAGCTTTCTTT. Translation: CASSLGYANTEAFF.

In nucleotides, the CDR3 is TGTGCCAGTAGCGAGCTCTATGGCTACACCTTC. It specifies CASSELYGYTF. The V call is TRBV19, the J call TRBJ1-2; no firm D call. Germline V CDR1 and CDR2: LNHDA, SQIVND (reference sequence). The V end lost 6 bases, the J end lost 4 bases, and 6 bases lay between the germline ends. The CDR3 totals 11 residues. Full variable domain (outside the CDR3, taken from reference TRBV19 and TRBJ1-2): DGGITQSPKYLFRKEGQNVTLSCEQNLNHDAMYWYRQDPGQGLRLIYYSQIVNDFQKGDIAEGYSVSREKKESFPLTVTSAQKNPTAFYLCASSELYGYTFGSGTRLTVV.